The sequence of this TCR beta chain was determined in a study of CD8 T cells in Susac syndrome (dated by TCRdb to between 2018 and 2021). Regarding the complete study: Whether CD8+ T cell activation and differentiation in Susac syndrome was antigen driven was tested using repertoire sequencing. Study-level results and caveats: The TCR sequencing and HLA analysis was acknowledged to have included a relatively small number of individuals.

Peripheral blood CD8+ and CD4+ T cells from healthy donors, Susac syndrome patients and multiple sclerosis patients were profiled using high-throughput TCR beta sequencing. Healthy donors were age- and sex-matched controls. Bulk CD8+ and CD4+ T cells were purified by magnetic negative isolation, whereas CD8+ TEMRA cells were enriched by FACS. Blood was drawn into EDTA tubes, processed within 24 hours, and PBMCs were isolated by density gradient centrifugation. PBMCs destined for TCR sequencing were cryopreserved in liquid nitrogen and later thawed in a 37 °C water bath. A purity of at least 90% was achieved for sorted or isolated CD4+, CD8+ and CD8+ TEMRA cells. A note on this clonotype: It has no known antigen specificity. Qualities for individual bases were not recorded, and no much larger clone is one base off.

RNA was extracted using the RNeasy kit, and roughly 0.5 to 1 ug of the RNA was reverse transcribed with random hexamers. The immunoSEQ multiplex PCR assay, covering 54 Vbeta and 13 Jbeta segments, was used to amplify TCR beta CDR3 regions. PCR amplification bias was corrected using a synthetic template baseline for primer optimization and computational correction. For the original study's pipeline: Reads were annotated to V, D and J genes per IMGT and analyzed with immunoSEQ Analyzer, keeping only productive sequences. To calculate clonality, Shannon entropy was normalized by log2 of the number of productive unique sequences and then subtracted from one. For each patient and control, public and private clones were evaluated among the 100 most prevalent clones. A clone was defined as Susac-specific if it was absent from the healthy and MS cohorts, from roughly 1,000 published viral clones and from other ImmuneACCESS disease sequences. Clones were called with MiXCR by TCRdb after fastp trimmed the public reads at Q25, and only in-frame beta chains were retained. Identical CDR3 protein sequences are pooled into one entry, listed with their most common genes and DNA. TCRdb assigned the V and J calls; the authors' analysis was not used. For this sample there are 150,000 to 200,000 distinct CDR3 sequences; over 85% appear just once. Jointly, the top ten make up more than 0.11% of the sample.

V is trimmed back by 5 bases and J by 8 bases, and the junction contains 6 bases that no gene match accounts for. Looking up the germline V gene (reference sequence) yields CDR1 DFQATT and CDR2 SNEGSKA. The CDR3 spans 14 residues, from the cysteine through the phenylalanine. Only the CDR3 region is kept as DNA, spanning 42 bases read in frame from base 1. Sequencing was carried out using CD4+ T cells from PBMCs. The V gene is TRBV20-1 and the J gene is TRBJ2-1; TRBD2 fits 13 bases in the junction. The source is a human donor in good health. CDR3 sequence: CSAATSGGAHEQFF. The nucleotide sequence reads as follows: TGCAGTGCTGCAACTAGCGGGGGGGCCCATGAGCAGTTCTTC.